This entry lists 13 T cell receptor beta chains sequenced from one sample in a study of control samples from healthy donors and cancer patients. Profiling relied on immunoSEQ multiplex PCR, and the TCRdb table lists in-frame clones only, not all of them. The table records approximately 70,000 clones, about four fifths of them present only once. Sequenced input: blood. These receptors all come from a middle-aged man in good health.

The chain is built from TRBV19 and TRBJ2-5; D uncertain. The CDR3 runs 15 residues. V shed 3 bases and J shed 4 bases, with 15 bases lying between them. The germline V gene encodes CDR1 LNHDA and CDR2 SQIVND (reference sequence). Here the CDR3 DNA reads TGTGCCAGTAGTATTGGGCCGTCATCGGGAGAGACCCAGTACTTC. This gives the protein CASSIGPSSGETQYF.

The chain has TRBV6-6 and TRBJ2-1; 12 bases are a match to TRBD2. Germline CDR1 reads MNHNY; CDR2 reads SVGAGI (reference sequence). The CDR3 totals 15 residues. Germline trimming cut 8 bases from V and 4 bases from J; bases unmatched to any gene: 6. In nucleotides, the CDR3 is TGTGCCAGCGGGGCTAGCGGGAGGGTGTACAATGAGCAGTTCTTC. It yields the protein CASGASGRVYNEQFF.

In DNA, the CDR3 is TGTGCCAGTAGCGGAGGCCAGACAACTGAAGCTTTCTTT. Its translation is CASSGGQTTEAFF. The chain joins TRBV19 to TRBJ1-1; unclear D gene. The CDR3 totals 13 residues. Germline CDR1 and CDR2: LNHDA and SQIVND (reference sequence). Trimming pared 6 bases from V and 5 bases from J, leaving 13 bases between.

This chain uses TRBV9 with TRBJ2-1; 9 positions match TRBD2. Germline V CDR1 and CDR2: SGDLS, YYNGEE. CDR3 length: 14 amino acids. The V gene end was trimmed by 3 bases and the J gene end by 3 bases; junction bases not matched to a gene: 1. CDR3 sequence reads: CASSEAGGYNEQFF. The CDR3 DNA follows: TGTGCCAGCAGCGAAGCGGGAGGCTACAATGAGCAGTTCTTC.

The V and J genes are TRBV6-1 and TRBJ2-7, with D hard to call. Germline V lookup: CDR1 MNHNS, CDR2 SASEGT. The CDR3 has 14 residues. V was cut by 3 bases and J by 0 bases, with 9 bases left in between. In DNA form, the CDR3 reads TGTGCCAGCAGTGAGACACTGAGCTCCTACGAGCAGTACTTC. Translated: CASSETLSSYEQYF.

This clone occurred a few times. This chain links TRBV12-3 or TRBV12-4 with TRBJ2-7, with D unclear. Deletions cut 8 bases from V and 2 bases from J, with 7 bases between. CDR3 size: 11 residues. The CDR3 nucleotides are TGTGCCAGCTCTCAAGCCTACGAGCAGTACTTC. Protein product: CASSQAYEQYF.

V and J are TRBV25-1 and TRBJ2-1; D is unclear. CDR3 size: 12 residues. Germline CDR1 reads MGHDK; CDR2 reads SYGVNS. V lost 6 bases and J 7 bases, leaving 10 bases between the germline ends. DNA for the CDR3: TGTGCCAGCAGGGACGTGGCGAATGAGCAGTTCTTC. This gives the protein CASRDVANEQFF.

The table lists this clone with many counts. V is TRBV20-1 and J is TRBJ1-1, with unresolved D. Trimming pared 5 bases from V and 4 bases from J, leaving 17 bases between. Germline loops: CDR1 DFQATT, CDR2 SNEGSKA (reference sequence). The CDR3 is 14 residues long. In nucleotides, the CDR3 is TGCAGTGCTCGTGCGGCGGGCTGGCTCACTGAAGCTTTCTTT. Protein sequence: CSARAAGWLTEAFF.

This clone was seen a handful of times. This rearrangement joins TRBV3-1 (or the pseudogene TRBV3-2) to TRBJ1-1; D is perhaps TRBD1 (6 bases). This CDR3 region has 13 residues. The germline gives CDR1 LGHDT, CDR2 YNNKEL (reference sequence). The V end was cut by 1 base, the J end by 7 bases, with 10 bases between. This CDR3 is CASSQAGGGEAFF. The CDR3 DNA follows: TGTGCCAGCAGCCAAGCCGGAGGGGGTGAAGCTTTCTTT.

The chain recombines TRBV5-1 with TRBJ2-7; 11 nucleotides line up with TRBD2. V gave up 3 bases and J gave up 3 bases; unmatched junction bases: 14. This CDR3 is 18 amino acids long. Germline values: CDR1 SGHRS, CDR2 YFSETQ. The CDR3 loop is CASSWGLAGGGPLYEQYF. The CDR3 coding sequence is TGCGCCAGCAGCTGGGGGCTAGCGGGAGGTGGTCCTCTCTACGAGCAGTACTTC.

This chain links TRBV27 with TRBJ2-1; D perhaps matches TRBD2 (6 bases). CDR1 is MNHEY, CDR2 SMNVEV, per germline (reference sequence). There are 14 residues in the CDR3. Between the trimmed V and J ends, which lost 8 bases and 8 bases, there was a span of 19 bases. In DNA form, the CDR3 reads TGTGCCAGCGCCCGAGGACTATTCCGCGATGAGCAGTTCTTC. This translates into CASARGLFRDEQFF.

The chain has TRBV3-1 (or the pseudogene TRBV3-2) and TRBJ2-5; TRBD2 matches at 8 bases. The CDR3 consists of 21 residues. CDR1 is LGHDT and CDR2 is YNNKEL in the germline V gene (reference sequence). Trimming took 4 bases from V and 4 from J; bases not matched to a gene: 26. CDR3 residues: CASSREEVPGRFSGTRETQYF. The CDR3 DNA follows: TGTGCCAGCAGCCGCGAAGAGGTACCAGGGCGGTTTAGCGGGACGAGAGAGACCCAGTACTTC.

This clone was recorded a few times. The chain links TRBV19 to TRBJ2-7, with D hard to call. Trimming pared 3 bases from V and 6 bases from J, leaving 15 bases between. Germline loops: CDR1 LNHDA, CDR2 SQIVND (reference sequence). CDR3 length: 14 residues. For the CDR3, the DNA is TGTGCCAGTAGTATGGTCCAGGAGAGGACCGAGCAGTACTTC. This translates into CASSMVQERTEQYF.